The rows below give T cell receptor beta chains drawn from one sample of a study of CD8+ T cells in alopecia areata. Sequencing used immunoSEQ multiplex PCR; TCRdb keeps in-frame clones, though not all of them. Seen here are a few hundred thousand clones, around three fifths observed once, and the top ten hold 1.5% to 2%. Sequences were derived from CD4+ T cells sorted from blood, sampled at week 4, from a patient treated with tofacitinib. The receptors shown here come from a human donor with alopecia areata. The CDR3 runs from the conserved cysteine through the conserved F or W. Fields, in order: J gene, D gene, V gene, clone size, CDR3 protein, CDR3 DNA. A D gene is named only where the DNA matches it firmly. A row's size may be missing; if present it is once, few, many or a size class.

TRBJ1-1,.,TRBV29-1,.,CSVKKGVAIAEAFF,TGCAGCGTAAAAAAGGGTGTGGCGATCGCTGAAGCTTTCTTT
TRBJ2-7,.,TRBV7-2,.,CASSLGGPSREQYF,TGTGCCAGCAGCCTAGGGGGACCCTCTCGTGAGCAGTACTTC
TRBJ2-3,TRBD2,TRBV15,.,CATSRDFSSGGPQYF,TGTGCCACCAGCAGAGATTTCTCTAGCGGGGGCCCGCAGTATTTT
TRBJ2-2,.,TRBV29-1,few,CSVGDGVTGELFF,TGCAGCGTTGGCGACGGGGTCACCGGGGAGCTGTTTTTT
TRBJ1-1,.,TRBV30,.,CAWSVNSNTEAFF,TGTGCCTGGAGTGTCAATAGCAACACTGAAGCTTTCTTT
TRBJ2-3,.,TRBV4-3,few,CASSQDSADTQYF,TGCGCCAGCAGCCAAGATTCCGCAGATACGCAGTATTTT
TRBJ2-3,.,TRBV7-8,.,CASSLTRGGITTDTQYF,TGTGCCAGCAGCCTCACAAGAGGGGGTATAACCACAGATACGCAGTATTTT
TRBJ2-1,.,TRBV27,.,CASSKMPGRSMFF,TGTGCCAGCAGTAAAATGCCGGGCCGCAGTATGTTCTTC
TRBJ1-2,.,TRBV7-9,.,CASSLSQAFYGYTF,TGTGCCAGCAGCTTAAGTCAGGCGTTTTATGGCTACACCTTC
TRBJ2-1,.,TRBV11-2,.,CASSNKLPFF,TGTGCCAGCAGTAACAAGCTTCCGTTCTTC
TRBJ2-7,TRBD1,TRBV27,.,CASSQRTGGAYEQYF,TGTGCCAGCAGTCAAAGGACAGGGGGAGCCTACGAGCAGTACTTC
TRBJ2-2,.,TRBV7-6,.,CASSLDSYTGELFF,TGTGCCAGCAGCTTGGATAGCTACACCGGGGAGCTGTTTTTT
TRBJ2-3,TRBD2,TRBV4-3,.,CASSQEWGLAGVSDTQYF,TGCGCCAGCAGCCAAGAATGGGGACTAGCGGGTGTGTCAGATACGCAGTATTTT
TRBJ2-2,TRBD1,TRBV30,.,CAWSQRTGVSAGELFF,TGTGCCTGGAGTCAAAGGACAGGGGTTTCTGCCGGGGAGCTGTTTTTT
TRBJ1-5,.,TRBV7-2,few,CASSLTRGNQPQHF,TGTGCCAGCAGCTTAACACGCGGCAATCAGCCCCAGCATTTT
TRBJ2-3,.,TRBV4-3,few,CASSQVSGGERTDTQYF,TGCGCCAGCAGCCAAGTGTCGGGGGGCGAGCGCACAGATACGCAGTATTTT
TRBJ1-1,TRBD1,TRBV30,.,CAWRVNPGQGAFF,TGTGCCTGGAGAGTCAATCCGGGACAGGGAGCTTTCTTT
TRBJ2-5,.,TRBV5-6,.,CASSLIQGGPGTQYF,TGTGCCAGCAGCTTGATTCAGGGTGGGCCAGGGACCCAGTACTTC
TRBJ1-2,.,TRBV19,many,CASSKNNYGYTF,TGTGCCAGTAGTAAGAATAACTATGGCTACACCTTC
TRBJ1-2,.,TRBV7-2,few,CASSLSGPYGYTF,TGTGCCAGCAGCTTATCTGGACCGTATGGCTACACCTTC
TRBJ2-5,TRBD2,TRBV7-3,.,CASSLNGLAANQETQYF,TGTGCCAGCAGCTTAAATGGACTAGCGGCCAACCAAGAGACCCAGTACTTC
TRBJ1-4,.,TRBV25-1,.,CASIKGPGEKLFF,TGTGCCAGTATAAAGGGACCTGGTGAAAAACTGTTTTTT
TRBJ2-3,TRBD2,TRBV4-2,few,CASSQTSGAADTQYF,TGTGCCAGCAGCCAAACTAGCGGCGCAGCGGATACGCAGTATTTT
TRBJ2-7,TRBD2,TRBV7-2,few,CASSPSGGKSYEQYF,TGTGCCAGCAGCCCTAGCGGGGGGAAGTCCTACGAGCAGTACTTC
TRBJ1-2,.,TRBV7-2,many,CASSLGNHPIGYTF,TGTGCCAGCAGCTTAGGAAATCATCCTATCGGCTACACCTTC
TRBJ1-5,.,TRBV15,.,CATSKGYQPQHF,TGTGCCACCAGCAAGGGGTATCAGCCCCAGCATTTT
TRBJ2-3,TRBD1,TRBV4-3,.,CASSQDPGRGLSDTQYF,TGCGCCAGCAGCCAAGATCCGGGTAGGGGGCTATCAGATACGCAGTATTTT
TRBJ2-5,.,TRBV6-5,once,CASTIGETQYF,TGTGCCAGCACAATAGGGGAGACCCAGTACTTC
TRBJ1-6,.,TRBV30,.,CAWSSGPTAPLHF,TGTGCCTGGAGTAGTGGCCCGACGGCACCCCTCCACTTT
TRBJ1-1,TRBD1,TRBV2,.,CASSGTEYMNTEAFF,TGTGCCAGCAGCGGGACAGAATACATGAACACTGAAGCTTTCTTT
TRBJ2-2,.,TRBV4-3,few,CASSRTGTGELFF,TGCGCCAGCAGCCGAACAGGGACCGGGGAGCTGTTTTTT
TRBJ1-4,.,TRBV30,.,CAWSQQGSEKLFF,TGTGCCTGGAGTCAACAGGGATCTGAAAAACTGTTTTTT
TRBJ1-4,.,TRBV29-1,.,CSVSTGGRRNEKLFF,TGCAGCGTGTCGACAGGCGGTCGACGTAATGAAAAACTGTTTTTT
TRBJ2-5,.,TRBV6-5,.,CASSRGVGETQYF,TGTGCCAGCAGTCGAGGGGTCGGGGAGACCCAGTACTTC
TRBJ2-3,.,TRBV30,.,CAWSGTSSTDTQYF,TGTGCCTGGAGTGGGACCTCGAGCACAGATACGCAGTATTTT
TRBJ1-2,.,TRBV4-3,.,CASSRGDGSNYGYTF,TGCGCCAGCAGCCGAGGGGACGGATCTAACTATGGCTACACCTTC
TRBJ2-1,TRBD1,TRBV7-6,once,CASSPDRGYNEQFF,TGTGCCAGCAGCCCCGACAGGGGTTACAATGAGCAGTTCTTC
TRBJ1-1,.,TRBV29-1,.,CSVIGRLMNTEAFF,TGCAGCGTTATAGGACGGCTTATGAACACTGAAGCTTTCTTT
TRBJ1-6,TRBD1,TRBV5-1,.,CASSSRSGTGYASPLHF,TGCGCCAGCAGCTCAAGGTCCGGGACAGGTTACGCTTCACCCCTCCACTTT
TRBJ2-1,.,TRBV27,once,CASSFLQGTRSRSYNEQFF,TGTGCCAGCAGTTTCTTACAGGGAACCAGGTCAAGGTCCTACAATGAGCAGTTCTTC
TRBJ1-5,.,TRBV30,.,CAWSTVGTQHF,TGTGCCTGGAGTACCGTTGGGACCCAGCATTTT
TRBJ2-4,TRBD2,TRBV27,few,CASSTGTRADIQYF,TGTGCCAGCAGTACCGGGACTAGAGCTGACATTCAGTACTTC
TRBJ2-3,TRBD2,TRBV6-6,.,CASSYGASGGPWGF,TGTGCCAGCAGTTATGGCGCTAGCGGGGGTCCCTGGGGTTTT
TRBJ1-1,TRBD1,TRBV27,.,CASSPTGGGAFF,TGTGCCAGCAGCCCGACAGGGGGGGGAGCTTTCTTT
TRBJ2-2,TRBD1,TRBV2,few,CASRGQGLAGELFF,TGTGCCAGCCGCGGACAGGGGCTTGCCGGGGAGCTGTTTTTT
TRBJ2-3,TRBD2,TRBV29-1,.,CSVVGGGSADTQYF,TGCAGCGTTGTGGGCGGGGGTTCAGCAGATACGCAGTATTTT